This T cell receptor beta chain was sequenced during a study of shared clonotypes between healthy human individuals. The V gene's germline CDR1 is MNHEY and CDR2 SMNVEV (reference sequence). This CDR3 spans 13 amino acids. This clone was counted only a few times. Its ends do not fully match the called genes, so a read error is possible. Libraries were prepared by immunoSEQ multiplex PCR; TCRdb keeps only in-frame clonotypes and omits some of them. The sample includes 500,000 or so clones, 95% to 97% of them seen just once. The sequenced material came from naive CD4+ T cells sorted from blood. Subset here: CD45RA+ positively selected. This sequence joins TRBV27 and TRBJ1-4, with D unresolved. This receptor was identified in a woman in her thirties in good health. CDR3 amino acids: CASSPNPLGVQVF. The CDR3 DNA follows: TGTGCCAGCAGCCCCAACCCCCTTGGGGTTCAGGTCTTT.